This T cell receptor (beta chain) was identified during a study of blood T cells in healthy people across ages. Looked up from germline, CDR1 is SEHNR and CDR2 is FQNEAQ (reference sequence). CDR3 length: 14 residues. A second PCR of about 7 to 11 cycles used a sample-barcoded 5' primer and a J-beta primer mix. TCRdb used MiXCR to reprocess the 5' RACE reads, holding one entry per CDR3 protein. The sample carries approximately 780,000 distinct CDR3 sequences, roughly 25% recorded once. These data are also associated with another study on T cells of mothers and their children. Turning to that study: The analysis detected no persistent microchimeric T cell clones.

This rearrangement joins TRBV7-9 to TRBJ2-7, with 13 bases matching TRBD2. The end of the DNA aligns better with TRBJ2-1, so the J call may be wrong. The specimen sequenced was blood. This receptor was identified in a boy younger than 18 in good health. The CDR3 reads CASSLGTSGVEQFF. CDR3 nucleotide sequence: TGTGCCAGCAGCCTGGGGACTAGCGGGGTTGAGCAGTTCTTC.